This entry concerns a single T cell receptor beta chain. As yet, its antigen is unknown. The germline gene is not matched at one end of the junction; a read error may be the cause. The record originates from a study of T cells after yellow fever vaccination. Study conclusions and caveats: Overlap between CD4 and CD8 compartments was detected for a small share of clonotypes. Although the secondary response was weaker, it peaked faster, at day 5 versus 15.

TCRdb independently ran MiXCR on the 5' RACE reads; one entry per CDR3 protein. The sample holds roughly 310,000 distinct CDR3 sequences, more than 8.5% seen once. The CDR3 sequence is 13 residues long. The germline V gene encodes CDR1 SGHAT and CDR2 FQNNGV. Source: PBMCs, taken on the day of the first yellow fever vaccination. The V call is TRBV11-2, the J call TRBJ2-2; possible D gene TRBD2, 5 bases. This TCR came from a man between 18 and 35 years old who received the YFV17D yellow fever vaccine. The CDR3 here is CASSLSLTGEQFF. The CDR3, as DNA: TGTGCCAGCAGCTTATCACTCACCGGGGAGCAGTTTTTT.